Shown below are 26 T cell receptor beta chains from a single sample sequenced in a study of CD8+CD57+ T cells in acquired aplastic anemia. Profiles of TCR beta VDJ and CDR3 were generated from a genomic DNA template. TCRdb independently ran MiXCR on the reads; one entry per CDR3 protein. The data hold more than 150,000 distinct CDR3 sequences, with around half observed a single time. Sequencing was performed on sorted CD4+, CD8+, or CD8+CD57+ T cells (not recorded which) from PBMCs. The receptors shown here come from a human donor in good health.

The chain uses TRBV9 and TRBJ2-4; D may be TRBD1 (5 bases). The germline V gene encodes CDR1 SGDLS and CDR2 YYNGEE. Trimming left V 0 bases short and J 6 bases short, with 16 bases between. This CDR3 is built from 16 residues. CDR3 bases: TGTGCCAGCAGCGTAGGAATTGGGGCTCCGGGAAACATTCAGTACTTC. This translates into CASSVGIGAPGNIQYF.

This clonotype was found a few times. A much larger clone sits a single nucleotide away, making a read error possible. V usage is TRBV24-1 and J usage is TRBJ1-2, with 10 bases that match TRBD1. This CDR3 region has 13 residues. V dropped 9 bases and J dropped 4; count of bases not matched to a gene: 4. The germline V gene encodes CDR1 KGHDR and CDR2 SFDVKD. The CDR3 nucleotides read TGTGCCACCGCAGGACAGGGGGGCTATGGCTACACCTTC. Amino acid sequence: CATAGQGGYGYTF.

The rearrangement uses TRBV24-1 and TRBJ2-5; 8 nucleotides line up with TRBD2. This CDR3 has 17 residues. Germline V gene lookup returns CDR1 KGHDR and CDR2 SFDVKD. In nucleotides, the CDR3 is TGTGCTGCCAGTGACGTGATTAGCGGGAATAACCAAGAGACCCAGTACTTC. It codes for CAASDVISGNNQETQYF.

This clonotype was counted a few times. Sequence at one end of the junction differs from germline and may be a read error. The rearrangement joins TRBV28 to TRBJ1-2; 9 bases align to TRBD1. Germline V gene data show CDR1 as MDHEN and CDR2 as SYDVKM. This CDR3 comprises 14 residues. The CDR3 protein is CASSRTGEHYSYTF. CDR3 nucleotides: TGTGCCAGCAGTCGGACAGGGGAACACTATAGCTACACCTTC.

Of note for this clonotype: A much larger clone lies a single base off, so this may be a read error. J is TRBJ2-3 and V is TRBV10-3; the D is unclear. The CDR3 is 12 amino acids. CDR1 and CDR2 from the germline V gene are ENHRY and SYGVKD. The V and J ends lost 4 bases and 4 bases respectively, with 6 bases between them. CDR3 bases: TGTGCCATCAGTGCAAAGTCAGATACGCAGTATTTT. This gives the protein CAISAKSDTQYF.

This clonotype was counted many times. This sequence joins TRBV12-5 and TRBJ2-7; D may be TRBD1 or TRBD2 (6 bases each). Germline V lookup: CDR1 LGHNT, CDR2 FRNRAP. V was cut by 1 base and J by 4 bases, with 14 bases left in between. The CDR3 is 15 amino acids. This chain's CDR3 is CASGLDGGQSYEQYF. CDR3 DNA: TGTGCTAGTGGTTTGGACGGGGGACAATCTTACGAGCAGTACTTC. Full variable domain (rest looked up from reference TRBV12-5 and TRBJ2-7): DARVTQTPRHKVTEMGQEVTMRCQPILGHNTVFWYRQTMMQGLELLAYFRNRAPLDDSGMPKDRFSAEMPDATLATLKIQPSEPRDSAVYFCASGLDGGQSYEQYFGPGTRLTVT.

The chain has TRBV7-2 and TRBJ1-5; D not certain. The CDR3 runs 13 residues. Deletions cut 2 bases from V and 7 bases from J, with 9 bases between. Germline CDR1 and CDR2: SGHTA and FQGNSA. CDR3 protein: CASSLSTRQPQHF. For the CDR3, the DNA is TGTGCCAGCAGCTTATCTACCCGGCAGCCCCAGCATTTT. Together with reference TRBV7-2 and TRBJ1-5, the CDR3 gives the full variable domain: GAGVSQSPSNKVTEKGKDVELRCDPISGHTALYWYRQSLGQGLEFLIYFQGNSAPDKSGLPSDRFSAERTGGSVSTLTIQRTQQEDSAVYLCASSLSTRQPQHFGDGTRLSIL.

This clonotype came up many times. The chain combines TRBV5-1 with TRBJ2-5; weak D call: TRBD1 (6 bases). V lost 4 bases and J lost 2, with 12 bases in between. Germline CDR1 is SGHRS and CDR2 is YFSETQ. This CDR3 is 14 amino acids long. Written as DNA, the CDR3 is TGCGCCAGCAGCAGAGGACAGCCTCAAGAGACCCAGTACTTC. This codes for CASSRGQPQETQYF.

V usage is TRBV13 and J usage is TRBJ1-1; D call uncertain. The V gene's germline CDR1 is PRHDT and CDR2 FYEKMQ (reference sequence). With 3 bases removed from V and 1 base from J, the gap between germline ends came to 3 bases. The CDR3 spans 12 residues. The CDR3 DNA reads as TGTGCCAGCAGCTTCAGGAACACTGAAGCTTTCTTT. It translates to CASSFRNTEAFF.

A word on this clonotype: A clone one base away is much larger, so this may be a read error. The chain has TRBV7-3 and TRBJ2-2; weak D call: TRBD2 (6 bases). Looked up from germline, CDR1 is SGHTA and CDR2 is FQGTGA. The CDR3 totals 15 residues. This CDR3 is CASSSSGRYTGGLFF. DNA of the CDR3: TGTGCCAGCAGCTCGAGCGGGCGTTACACCGGGGGGCTGTTTTTT.

This clonotype appeared a single time. The CDR3 loop is CASSQVWRAAFF. CDR3 coding DNA: TGTGCCAGCAGCCAAGTGTGGAGGGCGGCTTTCTTT. This chain uses TRBV14 with TRBJ1-1; D unclear. Germline CDR1 reads SGHDN; CDR2 reads FVKESK. Trimming shortened V by 1 base and J by 11 bases, and 11 bases separated the two germline ends. The CDR3 totals 12 residues.

This chain uses TRBV6-1 with TRBJ1-6, with D unclear. CDR3 length: 13 amino acids. Trimming stripped 5 bases from V and 7 bases from J, with 9 bases between. Per the germline V gene, CDR1 is MNHNS and CDR2 is SASEGT. CDR3 residues: CASSPLGNSPLHF. The CDR3 DNA sequence: TGTGCCAGCAGTCCCTTAGGGAATTCACCCCTCCACTTT.

This clonotype was counted many times. This chain connects TRBV19 to TRBJ1-2; 8 nucleotides agree with TRBD1. The CDR3 sequence is 16 residues long. The V segment lost 4 bases and the J segment 4 bases; nucleotides outside the gene matches: 11. CDR1 and CDR2 (germline): LNHDA, SQIVND (reference sequence). CDR3 bases: TGTGCCAGTAGTACCCCGGGACAGGCGCTACCCTATGGCTACACCTTC. Protein: CASSTPGQALPYGYTF.

This clonotype was seen at least ten times. The rearrangement uses TRBV6-1 and TRBJ2-7; 7 bases map to TRBD2. The J segment lost 6 bases and the V segment lost 6 bases, leaving 8 bases of the junction unmatched. Germline-derived CDR1 and CDR2 are MNHNS and SASEGT. The CDR3 sequence is 13 residues long. CDR3: CASRSIGEGEQYF. The CDR3 nucleotides read TGTGCCAGCAGATCTATCGGGGAGGGCGAGCAGTACTTC.

The genes are TRBV7-2 and TRBJ2-7; D call uncertain. The germline gives CDR1 SGHTA, CDR2 FQGNSA. The CDR3 runs 11 residues. Trimming stripped 1 base from V and 4 bases from J, with 2 bases between. The CDR3, as DNA: TGTGCCAGCAGCTTAGTTTACGAGCAGTACTTC. Residues: CASSLVYEQYF.

In this sample, this clonotype turned up a few times. Being one base from a much bigger clone, this may be a read error. The chain has TRBV20-1 and TRBJ2-5, with D possibly matching TRBD1 (6 bases). This CDR3 has 12 residues. The germline V gene has CDR1 DFQATT and CDR2 SNEGSKA (reference sequence). In DNA, the CDR3 is TGCAGTGCTCCGACAGGCCAAGAGACCCAGTGCTTC. Translating gives CSAPTGQETQCF.

Comments on this clonotype: The junction does not match germline at one end; this may be a read error. This chain connects TRBV5-6 to TRBJ2-7; D is possibly TRBD1 (6 bases). This CDR3 is 16 amino acids long. The germline V gene encodes CDR1 SGHDT and CDR2 YYEEEE. The CDR3 nucleotides read TGTGCCAGCAGCATACAAACAGGGTTTTTCTCCTACGATCAGTACTTC. This gives the protein CASSIQTGFFSYDQYF.

The chain recombines TRBV20-1 with TRBJ1-1; D might be TRBD1 (5 bases). V lost 3 bases to trimming and J lost 3 bases, with 11 bases between them. The germline CDR1 and CDR2 sequences are DFQATT and SNEGSKA (reference sequence). The CDR3 totals 13 residues. The CDR3 DNA sequence: TGCAGTGCTAGTCCCGGGGCGGACACTGAAGCTTTCTTT. Translation gives CSASPGADTEAFF.

The CDR3, as DNA: TGTGCCAGTAGTATCGTGGGGGACGAGCAGTACTTC. Its translation: CASSIVGDEQYF. The rearrangement joins TRBV19 to TRBJ2-7, with D perhaps assigned TRBD1 or TRBD2 (5 bases each). The germline V gene has CDR1 LNHDA and CDR2 SQIVND (reference sequence). The CDR3 totals 12 residues. Trimming removed 3 bases at V and 5 bases at J, with 8 bases between.

The V call is TRBV27, the J call TRBJ2-5; 8 bases align to TRBD2. The CDR3 loop spans 13 amino acids. With V trimmed by 8 bases and J by 7 bases, 9 bases remained unmatched. Per the germline V gene, CDR1 is MNHEY and CDR2 is SMNVEV (reference sequence). The CDR3 loop is CASGSGTRGTQYF. The CDR3 nucleotides read TGTGCCAGCGGGTCCGGGACTAGGGGGACCCAGTACTTC.

In this sample, this clonotype turned up a few times. A read error may be the cause here, since a much bigger clone is one base away. The chain joins TRBV9 to TRBJ2-1, with D perhaps TRBD1 or TRBD2 (6 bases each). The CDR3 covers 14 residues. Germline assignment: CDR1 SGDLS and CDR2 YYNGEE. As DNA, the CDR3 is TGTGCCAGCAGCGTCGGGAGCCGGGACAATAAGCAGTTCTTC. Encoded protein: CASSVGSRDNKQFF. The whole variable domain, filled in from reference TRBV9 and TRBJ2-1, reads DSGVTQTPKHLITATGQRVTLRCSPRSGDLSVYWYQQSLDQGLQFLIQYYNGEERAKGNILERFSAQQFPDLHSELNLSSLELGDSALYFCASSVGSRDNKQFFGPGTRLTVL.

This clonotype occurred a few times. V is TRBV12-3 or TRBV12-4 and J is TRBJ1-6; D uncertain. Trimming removed 3 bases at V and 6 bases at J, with 3 bases between. The length of the CDR3 is 12 residues. The CDR3 nucleotides are TGTGCCAGCAGTTTCACTAATTCACCCCTCCACTTT. It is translated as CASSFTNSPLHF.

This clonotype was seen ten or more times. The chain couples TRBV20-1 to TRBJ2-6; D is unclear. Germline CDR1 is DFQATT and CDR2 is SNEGSKA (reference sequence). The germline V and J ends were trimmed by 6 bases and 4 bases, with 10 bases remaining between them. This CDR3 contains 13 residues. DNA of the CDR3: TGCAGTGCCGACCCCGCCGGGGCCAACGTCCTGACTTTC. Amino acid sequence: CSADPAGANVLTF.

This chain uses TRBV2 with TRBJ2-7, with 13 positions matching TRBD2. The CDR3 has 13 amino acids. Looked up from germline, CDR1 is SNHLY and CDR2 is FYNNEI. After removal of 8 bases from V and 4 bases from J, the junction contained 2 bases not matched to a gene. The CDR3: CASRTSGSYEQYF. The CDR3 DNA reads as TGTGCCAGCCGGACTAGCGGGAGTTACGAGCAGTACTTC. The variable domain in full, completed from reference TRBV2 and TRBJ2-7, reads EPEVTQTPSHQVTQMGQEVILRCVPISNHLYFYWYRQILGQKVEFLVSFYNNEISEKSEIFDDQFSVERPDGSNFTLKIRSTKLEDSAMYFCASRTSGSYEQYFGPGTRLTVT.

The chain has TRBV12-3 or TRBV12-4 and TRBJ1-3; no clear D gene. Trimming pared 6 bases from V and 12 bases from J, leaving 15 bases between. The CDR3 extends over 12 amino acids. CDR3 protein: CASSYSGDHIYF. CDR3 bases: TGTGCCAGCAGCTACTCGGGCGATCACATATATTTT.

This clonotype was picked up a small number of times. A much larger clonotype is one base distant, so this may be a read error. J is TRBJ2-7 and V is TRBV12-3 or TRBV12-4; 10 nucleotides match TRBD2. CDR3 length: 14 amino acids. CDR3: CAGSGQREGYEQYF. Here the CDR3 DNA reads TGTGCCGGCAGTGGCCAGCGGGAGGGTTACGAGCAGTACTTC.